This TCR beta chain was observed in a study of T cells in Graves' hyperthyroidism and ophthalmopathy. The germline V and J ends were trimmed by 1 base and 0 bases, with 8 bases remaining between them. The length of the CDR3 is 15 residues. Germline V gene sequence: CDR1 MGHRA, CDR2 YSYEKL. RNA transcripts were the template for amplifying TCR beta CDR3 regions. First-round RT-PCR targeting the TCR CDR3 was performed with the HTBI primer set. Using its own MiXCR run on the multiplex PCR reads, TCRdb lists one record per CDR3 protein. The sample lists more than 450,000 distinct CDR3 sequences, 12% to 15% seen once, with roughly 13% in the top ten. The sample holds a few counts of this clonotype. Hyperthyroidism, newly diagnosed and lasting under 2 months, affected patients aged 18 to 65.

The rearrangement joins TRBV4-1 to TRBJ2-3; D is unclear. The clonotype was recovered from a woman aged 40 to 50 with Graves' hyperthyroidism. Sequencing was carried out using blood. The CDR3 bases are TGCGCCAGCAGCCAAGCCTGGGCTAGCACAGATACGCAGTATTTT. Its protein product is CASSQAWASTDTQYF.